The entry below gives a single T cell receptor beta chain sequence along with its context. What it binds is unknown. Primers included in the PCR were 60 Vbeta and 13 Jbeta primers. Sequencing used immunoSEQ multiplex PCR; TCRdb keeps in-frame clones, though not all of them. The sample yields 120,000 or so clones, over 60% seen once. The sample belongs to a study of cytomegalovirus exposure and HLA in healthy donors. Study-level findings and limits: The productive fraction for most TCR beta V segments was about 90% or about 30% in an earlier analysis. Common viral pathogens seemed, in a later analysis, to connect with several of the most significant clusters.

Germline assignment: CDR1 WSHSY and CDR2 SAAADI. The V and J ends lost 0 bases and 0 bases respectively, with 9 bases between them. The CDR3 covers 16 residues. This clonotype originated in a man younger than 40 in good health and CMV-seropositive. The chain combines TRBV10-2 with TRBJ1-5, with D hard to call. The sample comprised PBMCs. CDR3 nucleotide sequence: TGCGCCAGCAGTGAGTCGAACAGCTATAGCAATCAGCCCCAGCATTTT. Amino acid sequence: CASSESNSYSNQPQHF.